The clone carrying this TCR beta chain was counted a few times. The antigen remains undetermined. These data come from a study of identical twins. TCRdb reprocessed the 5' RACE reads via MiXCR and lists one record per CDR3 protein. The table records fewer than 800,000 distinct CDR3 sequences, under 8.5% of them present only once. Overall study results and limits: Out-of-frame alpha sequences common to twins were enriched for low generation probability.

Trimming cost V 6 bases and J 1 base; bases outside gene matches: 6. The CDR3 is 14 residues long. Germline lookup yields CDR1 DFQATT and CDR2 SNEGSKA (reference sequence). These records were also assigned to another study, of yellow fever vaccine responses in identical twins.

Specimen: PBMCs. The TCR sequence derives from a woman aged 18-29 years in good health. The chain couples TRBV20-1 to TRBJ2-3; 8 bases map to TRBD2. The CDR3 sequence is CSAPSGSRTDTQYF. The CDR3 nucleotides read TGCAGTGCCCCGAGCGGGAGTCGCACAGATACGCAGTATTTT.